This T cell receptor (beta chain) was documented in a study of cytomegalovirus exposure and HLA in healthy donors (dated by TCRdb to between 2016 and 2019). Notes on the research overall: An earlier analysis of around 600 of the donors reported about 290 Gb of sequence data and some 120 million unique TCR beta sequences from roughly 180 million T cells. Around 330 gigabases of sequencing data and 91 million or so unique TCR sequences made up an early release that covered about 640 HLA-typed donors. Among the approximately 400 genotyped donors, approximately 77% belonged to the genetic ancestry cluster associated with self-reported Caucasian donors. The aim of the study was to test whether cataloging public T cell receptors could identify signatures of past pathogen exposure. The study profiled the T cell repertoires of 550 to 700 subjects by immunosequencing and related them to cytomegalovirus serostatus. Besides the first cohort of hundreds of subjects, a separate validation cohort made up of over a hundred different subjects was used. To predict cytomegalovirus infection status, the study combined high-throughput TCR immunosequencing, statistical association of individual TCRs with disease status, and machine learning. In a later analysis, previously published TCR beta repertoires from several hundred donors were re-analyzed and high-resolution HLA genotyping was added so that TCR occurrence patterns could be studied. The later analysis used no new phenotypic data to find candidate immune exposures, relying instead on TCR beta sequences and their occurrence across donors. To decide whether each TCR beta V gene segment behaved as functional or pseudogenic, an earlier analysis of approximately 600 of the donors relied on high-throughput TCR beta sequencing. Donor age, sex, ethnicity and CMV serostatus were compiled alongside the repertoire data. Genome-wide SNP genotypes for about 65% of the 666 donors were used in a later genetic analysis, which treated that subset as a discovery cohort. Every repertoire in the discovery cohort had been generated on one and the same sequencing platform. Both class I and class II loci were covered by HLA typing, at four-digit resolution. Typing coverage differed by locus: A, B, C, DRB1 and DQB1 were typed in roughly 620-630 donors, DQA1 in approximately 520, DPA1 in over 600, and DPB1 in 472. Roughly 5 DR-DQ haplotypes were treated as single units for association and clustering because of strong linkage in the cohort. Among 300 to 450 genotyped donors of the cohort, an average of around 240,000 unique TCR beta nucleotide sequences were sequenced per donor, 15% to 20% of them non-productive. The full study reports these points: A cluster of highly shared sequence variants was judged likely to represent a technical artifact of the sequencing pipeline. Assigning TCR associations to individual alleles was difficult when HLA alleles, especially DR and DQ, strongly co-occurred. It was suggested by the authors that the approach could potentially be generalized to other disease states and immunological phenotypes. A further reported finding was that TCR beta sequences accurately predicted the HLA-A and HLA-B alleles for most subjects in the first cohort. Most CMV-associated TCR beta chains appeared to be HLA-restricted in a later analysis, and the HLA associations seemed to be driven largely by CMV exposure. In a later analysis, about 17,000 TCR beta sequences were associated with specific HLA alleles at a false discovery rate of 0.05. In a later analysis, the rate of TCR association differed among HLA loci, with DRB1 alleles having the most associated TCRs and HLA-C alleles having the fewest. Only TCR beta chains were sequenced in this cohort, and the absence of alpha or paired-chain data limited detectable features. The classifier was reported to diagnose cytomegalovirus status with high specificity and sensitivity in both the original cohort and the validation cohort. According to a later genetic analysis, donors in an Asian-associated ancestry cluster had fewer N-insertions in productive TCRs than the approximately 630-donor mean. Because HLA typing was unavailable for some donors at each locus, only the typed subset was used in association tests. Presence/absence analyses assumed roughly uniform sequencing depth across donors, an assumption that may not hold. A few of the identified cytomegalovirus-associated TCR beta chains were confirmed in vitro to be specific for cytomegalovirus antigens. Linkage disequilibrium might explain the correlated functional status among segregating V segments, but an unknown experimental factor could not be ruled out. A total of 150 or so TCR beta chains were listed by the study as associated with cytomegalovirus. V-gene and J-gene trimming of TCR beta chains was associated with a missense DCLRE1C variant in a later genetic analysis, and the association was replicated in an independent cohort. Most TCR sequences were seen in very few donors, while some public TCRs were found in many individuals. The 87-base-pair reads could not distinguish some IMGT-functional V segments, including TRBV6-2 and TRBV6-3, so those segments were excluded. In a later analysis, several top co-occurrence clusters were reported to appear linked to parvovirus B19, influenza, CMV and Epstein-Barr virus. Because counts were too low, roughly 17 rarely observed V segments, including chromosome 9 orphons, were left out of the earlier analysis of roughly 600 of the donors. For the cohort, immune exposure information was limited to CMV serostatus. Broadly in line with IMGT annotations, most TCR beta V segments showed up in productive rearrangements about 90% or about 30% of the time in an earlier analysis of several hundred of the donors. Compared with equally common non-associated chains, HLA-associated TCR beta chains in a later analysis were more clonally expanded and had lower generation probabilities.

This clone was detected a few times. Its antigen is still unknown. No base quality information exists; no much larger clone differs at one position. Libraries were prepared through the immunoSEQ multiplex PCR assay. A mixture of 60 forward primers for TCR Vbeta segments and 13 reverse primers for TCR Jbeta segments was used in the multiplex PCR. A multiplex PCR assay on genomic DNA amplified the CDR3 region of rearranged TCR beta genes. On the Illumina HiSeq System, the amplified TCR beta libraries were sequenced as 87-base-pair reads. The paper's data handling went like this. Across the roughly 640 repertoires, a later analysis counted 80 million or so unique TCR beta chains, some 11 million of which were shared by at least two donors. Raw reads were error-corrected and collapsed into unique sequences with a nearest-neighbor algorithm that merged closely related sequences to remove PCR and sequencing errors. Alignment of CDR3 sequences to IMGT reference sequences was used to assign V, D and J gene segments. For a sequence to be retained, at least a six-nucleotide match to both a V gene segment and a J gene segment was required. Rearrangements were classified as productive when the CDR3 lacked stop codons and remained in frame with V and J, and all other rearrangements were classified as non-productive. CDR3 was defined by IMGT convention, running from the second conserved V-encoded cysteine to the conserved J-encoded phenylalanine. Sequences without an unambiguous match to a single V gene segment were excluded from the earlier analysis of several hundred of the donors. An earlier analysis of fewer than 650 of the donors classified V segments as functional when productive rearrangements were above 56.7% and as segregating when the standard deviation between donors was above 5%. A statistical classification framework was built to diagnose cytomegalovirus status from the catalog of TCR beta chain sequences. In a later analysis, V and J genes were assigned by comparing TCR nucleotide sequences against IMGT/GENE-DB human TR gene sequences. A later analysis assigned CDR3 sequences and most-parsimonious VDJ recombination scenarios with the TCRdist pipeline. A later analysis defined each TCR beta chain by its CDR3 amino acid sequence plus V-gene family, and excluded reads lacking a unique V-gene family. In a later analysis, fewer than 650 highly shared, low-generation-probability nucleotide sequences were removed to address suspected cross-contamination and a sequencing artifact. For each public chain, a later analysis derived a clonal expansion index from normalized ranks of inferred template counts within each repertoire. A later analysis computed generation probabilities with a VDJ recombination model fitted to out-of-frame rearrangements, and checked the results against IGoR. In a later analysis, TCR-TCR, TCR-HLA and TCR-CMV co-occurrence was scored with hypergeometric tests, and a repertoire-size bias correction was applied to TCR pairs. In a later analysis, false discovery rates were estimated by permuting HLA or CMV assignments 20 times. In a later analysis, co-occurring TCRs were grouped using DBSCAN, with TCRdist sequence similarity added in when clustering inside HLA-allele-positive subsets. For co-occurrence clustering, repertoires with fewer than 30,000 or more than 120,000 public chains were excluded, along with about five repertoires with anomalous nucleotide sharing. Not all clones reach the TCRdb copy of this immuneACCESS table, which keeps in-frame sequences only. Checked studies attribute under half of the gap to unresolved V genes and leave the rest unexplained. V and J calls and clone size are those listed in that table; D and trimming were worked out from the DNA. The sample yields about 100,000 clones; about 77% were counted once. The ten largest clones represent 4% of the sample.

The cohort comprised 670 or so healthy bone marrow donors. At the time of sampling, all cohort members were nominally healthy, though unrecorded immune exposures were likely present. The donor tested CMV seropositive and was one of the 289 seropositive cohort members. Every donor gave a peripheral blood sample, and the peripheral blood mononuclear cells from that sample were used for TCR beta sequencing. The Qiagen DNeasy Blood Extraction Kit was used to extract genomic DNA from the blood cell samples. Trimming costs V 1 base and J 5 bases, and their ends lie 14 bases apart. Inclusive of the bounding cysteine and phenylalanine, the CDR3 is 15 residues long. The retained sequence is limited to the CDR3, 45 bases, with the frame set at the first base. In the germline V gene, CDR1 corresponds to SGHAT and CDR2 to FQNNGV.

Sequencing was done on a sample of PBMCs. The chain joins TRBV11-2 to TRBJ1-1; confidence is insufficient to name the D gene. The receptor was derived from a woman aged 45-65 years in good health and CMV-seropositive. CDR3 region: CASSLAVRSETEAFF. The DNA sequence is TGTGCCAGCAGCTTAGCGGTACGAAGTGAGACTGAAGCTTTCTTT.